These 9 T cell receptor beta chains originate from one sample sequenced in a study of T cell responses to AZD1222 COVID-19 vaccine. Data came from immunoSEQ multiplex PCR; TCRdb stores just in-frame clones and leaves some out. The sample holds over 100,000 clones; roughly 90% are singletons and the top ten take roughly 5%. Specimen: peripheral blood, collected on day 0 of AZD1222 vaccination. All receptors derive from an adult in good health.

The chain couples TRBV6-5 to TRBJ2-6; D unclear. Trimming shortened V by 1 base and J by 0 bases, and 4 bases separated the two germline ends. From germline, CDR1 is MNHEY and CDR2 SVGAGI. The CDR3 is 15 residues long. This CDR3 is CASSYYSSGANVLTF. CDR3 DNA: TGTGCCAGCAGTTACTATAGCTCTGGGGCCAACGTCCTGACTTTC.

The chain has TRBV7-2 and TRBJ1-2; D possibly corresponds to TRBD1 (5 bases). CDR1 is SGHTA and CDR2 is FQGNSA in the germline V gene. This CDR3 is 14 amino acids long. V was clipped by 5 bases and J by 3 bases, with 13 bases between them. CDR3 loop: CASSRISGDYGYTF. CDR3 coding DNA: TGTGCCAGCAGCCGTATCTCGGGGGACTATGGCTACACCTTC.

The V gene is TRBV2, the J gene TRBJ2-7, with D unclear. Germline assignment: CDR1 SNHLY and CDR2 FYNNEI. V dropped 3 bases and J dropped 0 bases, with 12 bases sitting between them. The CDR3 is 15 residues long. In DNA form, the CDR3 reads TGTGCCAGCAGTGACTGGCAGAGTGACTCCTACGAGCAGTACTTC. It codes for CASSDWQSDSYEQYF.

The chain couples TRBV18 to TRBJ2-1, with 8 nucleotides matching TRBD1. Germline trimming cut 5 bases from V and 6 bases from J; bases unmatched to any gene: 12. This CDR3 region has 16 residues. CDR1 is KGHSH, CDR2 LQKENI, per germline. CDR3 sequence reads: CASSSGTGPSLNEQFF. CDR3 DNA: TGTGCCAGCTCATCGGGGACAGGCCCTTCCCTCAATGAGCAGTTCTTC. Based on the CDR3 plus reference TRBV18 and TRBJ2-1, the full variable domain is NAGVMQNPRHLVRRRGQEARLRCSPMKGHSHVYWYRQLPEEGLKFMVYLQKENIIDESGMPKERFSAEFPKEGPSILRIQQVVRGDSAAYFCASSSGTGPSLNEQFFGPGTRLTVL.

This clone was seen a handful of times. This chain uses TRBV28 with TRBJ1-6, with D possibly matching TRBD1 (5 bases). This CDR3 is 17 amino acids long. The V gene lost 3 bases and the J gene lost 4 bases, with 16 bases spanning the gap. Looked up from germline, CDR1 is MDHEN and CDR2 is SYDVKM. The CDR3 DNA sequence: TGTGCCAGCAGTTTTCAGGGTATAAACACTTATAATTCACCCCTCCACTTT. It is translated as CASSFQGINTYNSPLHF.

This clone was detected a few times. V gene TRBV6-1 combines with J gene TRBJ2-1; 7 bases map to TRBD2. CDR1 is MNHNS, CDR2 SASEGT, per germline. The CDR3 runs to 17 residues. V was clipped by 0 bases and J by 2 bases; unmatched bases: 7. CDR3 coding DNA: TGTGCCAGCAGTGAAGCCTCGGGGGGAGCCACCTACAATGAGCAGTTCTTC. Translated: CASSEASGGATYNEQFF.

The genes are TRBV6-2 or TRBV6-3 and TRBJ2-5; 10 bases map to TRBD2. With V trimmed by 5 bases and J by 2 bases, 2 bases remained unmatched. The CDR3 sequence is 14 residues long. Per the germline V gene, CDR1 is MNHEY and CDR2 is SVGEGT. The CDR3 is CASSTLAGQETQYF. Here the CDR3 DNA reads TGTGCCAGCAGTACACTAGCGGGGCAAGAGACCCAGTACTTC.

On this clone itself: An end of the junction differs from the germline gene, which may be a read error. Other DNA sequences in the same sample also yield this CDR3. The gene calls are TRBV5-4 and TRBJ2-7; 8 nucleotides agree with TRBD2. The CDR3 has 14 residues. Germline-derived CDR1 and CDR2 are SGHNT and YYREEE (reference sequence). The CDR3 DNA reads TGTGCTAGCAGCGCGGGGGGCCTCTCCTACGAGCAGTACTTC. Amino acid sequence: CASSAGGLSYEQYF.

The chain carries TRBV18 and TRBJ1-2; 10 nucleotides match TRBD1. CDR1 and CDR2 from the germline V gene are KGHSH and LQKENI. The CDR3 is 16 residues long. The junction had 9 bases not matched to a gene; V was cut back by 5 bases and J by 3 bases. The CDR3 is CASSSTLDRGDYGYTF. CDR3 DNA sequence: TGTGCCAGCTCATCCACCCTGGACAGGGGGGACTATGGCTACACCTTC.